This paragraph covers one T cell receptor (beta chain) sequence. The data belong to a study of OX40 agonist ivuxolimab in advanced cancers. This table comes from immunoSEQ multiplex PCR, and its TCRdb copy is limited to in-frame clones, with some not included. The sample includes fewer than 90,000 clones, about 89% of them seen just once. Trimming left V 4 bases short and J 0 bases short, with 14 bases between. Germline CDR1 is SGHRS and CDR2 is YFSETQ. The CDR3 is 16 residues long. This TCR was recovered from an adult with an advanced solid tumor such as melanoma, head and neck, liver or kidney cancer. The sample in question was CD4+ or CD8+ T cells sorted from blood, obtained in a trial of the OX40 agonist ivuxolimab. The rearrangement links TRBV5-1 to TRBJ2-1; D may be TRBD1 or TRBD2 (5 bases each). The CDR3 DNA reads TGCGCCAGCAGCCTGAGGGGCAGTAGCTCCTACAATGAGCAGTTCTTC. The encoded protein is CASSLRGSSSYNEQFF.